The next 24 T cell receptor beta chains were all read from a single sample in a study of cytomegalovirus exposure and HLA in healthy donors. PCR amplification relied on 60 Vbeta primers (plus 13 Jbeta primers). TCRdb keeps only in-frame clones here, not all; method: immunoSEQ multiplex PCR. There are roughly 180,000 clones in the sample; around 72% occur only once, and 2% to 3% lies in the top ten. The sequencing input was PBMCs. The source of these receptors is a female donor in good health and CMV-seronegative.

The rearrangement links TRBV29-1 to TRBJ2-5, with a tentative D call TRBD2 (7 bases). Between the trimmed V and J ends, which lost 6 bases and 1 base, there was a span of 18 bases. This CDR3 has 15 amino acids. Germline CDR1 is SQVTM and CDR2 is ANQGSEA. The CDR3 DNA is TGCAGCGTCGAATCCCGGGGGGCCGTCCAAGAGACCCAGTACTTC. Translation: CSVESRGAVQETQYF.

The V and J genes are TRBV11-2 and TRBJ2-3; 8 nucleotides match TRBD1. The CDR3 covers 15 residues. Per germline, CDR1 SGHAT and CDR2 FQNNGV. With V trimmed by 5 bases and J by 5 bases, 9 bases remained unmatched. The CDR3 protein is CASSRQGAGGDTQYF. The CDR3 region has the DNA TGTGCCAGCAGCCGGCAGGGGGCTGGGGGAGATACGCAGTATTTT.

This clone was recorded once. V usage is TRBV19 and J usage is TRBJ1-2; 7 bases align to TRBD1. Germline trimming cut 3 bases from V and 8 bases from J; bases unmatched to any gene: 3. Looked up from germline, CDR1 is LNHDA and CDR2 is SQIVND (reference sequence). CDR3 length equals 12 residues. This chain's CDR3 is CASSIQGGGYTF. The CDR3 DNA follows: TGTGCCAGTAGTATCCAGGGGGGAGGCTACACCTTC.

The chain carries TRBV28 and TRBJ2-2; perhaps TRBD2 as D (7 bases). Germline CDR1 is MDHEN and CDR2 is SYDVKM. V was clipped by 9 bases and J by 7 bases, with 15 bases between them. The CDR3 is 13 residues long. CDR3 DNA: TGTGCCAGTAAGGGCGGGGGCTACGGGGAGCTGTTTTTT. Translated: CASKGGGYGELFF.

The rearrangement joins TRBV4-3 to TRBJ2-2; no reliable D call. Trimming left V 3 bases short and J 0 bases short, with 14 bases between. The CDR3 is 17 amino acids. Germline CDR1 LGHNA, CDR2 YSLEER. CDR3 DNA sequence: TGCGCCAGCAGCCAGCCCGGTCACGCTACGAACACCGGGGAGCTGTTTTTT. Its translation: CASSQPGHATNTGELFF.

The chain is built from TRBV19 and TRBJ2-7, with 7 bases lining up with TRBD2. Germline V lookup: CDR1 LNHDA, CDR2 SQIVND (reference sequence). This CDR3 region has 16 residues. Losses at the gene ends were 7 bases for V and 0 bases for J; bases not matched to a gene: 12. The CDR3 loop reads CASTLPLAASSYEQYF. CDR3 sequence (DNA): TGTGCCAGTACTCTACCCCTAGCGGCTAGCTCCTACGAGCAGTACTTC.

The rearrangement joins TRBV28 to TRBJ1-3; TRBD1 might be the D (5 bases). CDR3 size: 14 residues. The V end lost 8 bases, the J end lost 0 bases, and 11 bases lay between the germline ends. Germline values: CDR1 MDHEN, CDR2 SYDVKM. DNA for the CDR3: TGTGCCAGCGGCCGGGGGATCTCTGGAAACACCATATATTTT. Translated: CASGRGISGNTIYF.

The J gene is TRBJ2-3, the V gene TRBV19, with D tentatively TRBD2 (5 bases). Germline V gene data show CDR1 as LNHDA and CDR2 as SQIVND (reference sequence). The CDR3 has 14 amino acids. Deletions cut 4 bases from V and 0 bases from J, with 8 bases between. Here the CDR3 reads CASSSEGSTDTQYF. The CDR3 nucleotides read TGTGCCAGTAGTAGTGAGGGTAGCACAGATACGCAGTATTTT.

The chain uses TRBV7-9 and TRBJ1-2, with D tentatively TRBD1 (6 bases). CDR1 and CDR2 from the germline V gene are SEHNR and FQNEAQ (reference sequence). V lost 1 base and J 6 bases, leaving 18 bases between the germline ends. The length of the CDR3 is 16 residues. This chain's CDR3 is CASSLGIGGPQDGYTF. The CDR3, as DNA: TGTGCCAGCAGCTTAGGTATAGGGGGACCTCAGGATGGCTACACCTTC.

V gene TRBV6-7 combines with J gene TRBJ2-1; D gene unclear. TRBV6-7 is an ORF; its function is uncertain. The CDR3 extends over 11 amino acids. The V end lost 8 bases, the J end lost 10 bases, and 12 bases lay between the germline ends. The CDR3 nucleotides read TGTGCCAGCGAGGATCGCCCGGAGCAGTTCTTC. Translating gives CASEDRPEQFF.

This clone was detected only a few times. The chain is built from TRBV27 and TRBJ2-3; 7 nucleotides align to TRBD2. V lost 5 bases to trimming and J lost 0 bases; unmatched junction nucleotides: 14. The germline V gene encodes CDR1 MNHEY and CDR2 SMNVEV (reference sequence). The CDR3 length is 18 residues. The CDR3 reads CASSHLSGTLLSTDTQYF. As DNA, the CDR3 is TGTGCCAGCAGTCACCTCAGCGGGACCCTACTAAGCACAGATACGCAGTATTTT.

This clone was picked up a small number of times. The genes are TRBV28 and TRBJ1-2; 7 nucleotides match TRBD1. The CDR3 runs to 13 residues. With 8 bases clipped from V and 3 bases from J, the junction kept 6 bases outside the gene matches. CDR1 and CDR2 from the germline V gene are MDHEN and SYDVKM. As DNA, the CDR3 is TGTGCCAGCTCTCGAGGGGGCGACTATGGCTACACCTTC. Encoded protein: CASSRGGDYGYTF.

J is TRBJ2-1 and V is TRBV7-9; 8 bases fit TRBD1. Trimming at V came to 1 base and at J to 3 bases, leaving 8 bases not matched to a gene. Germline V gene lookup returns CDR1 SEHNR and CDR2 FQNEAQ (reference sequence). The CDR3 spans 17 residues. The CDR3 DNA sequence: TGTGCCAGCAGCTTAGAGGGGGGCAGGGGGCTCTACAATGAGCAGTTCTTC. This sequence encodes CASSLEGGRGLYNEQFF.

This chain joins TRBV6-1 and TRBJ2-1; the D gene is possibly TRBD1 (5 bases). The CDR3 runs to 15 residues. V was pared by 6 bases and J by 7 bases, with 19 bases between. The germline gives CDR1 MNHNS, CDR2 SASEGT. CDR3 region: CASRQQAPVGNEQFF. CDR3 DNA: TGTGCCAGCAGGCAACAGGCGCCCGTGGGGAATGAGCAGTTCTTC.

This clone rates as medium-sized. The genes are TRBV29-1 and TRBJ1-2, with TRBD1 matching 8 bases. The V and J ends lost 4 bases and 6 bases, in that order; junction bases with no gene match: 4. Germline V CDR1 and CDR2: SQVTM, ANQGSEA. The CDR3 totals 12 residues. The CDR3 DNA sequence: TGCAGCGTTGGGGCAGGGGGCGATGGCTACACCTTC. The encoded protein is CSVGAGGDGYTF.

J is TRBJ2-3 and V is TRBV5-1; 14 nucleotides line up with TRBD2. Trimming cost V 4 bases and J 7 bases; bases outside gene matches: 8. The germline CDR1 and CDR2 sequences are SGHRS and YFSETQ. This CDR3 has 16 amino acids. The CDR3 DNA sequence: TGCGCCAGCAGCGGGGGGACTAGCGGGAGCTTGAATACGCAGTATTTT. Translated, it gives CASSGGTSGSLNTQYF.

This chain connects TRBV6-5 to TRBJ2-7, with D possibly being TRBD2 (7 bases). The CDR3 is made up of 16 amino acids. Trimming pared 0 bases from V and 2 bases from J, leaving 14 bases between. From germline, CDR1 is MNHEY and CDR2 SVGAGI. CDR3 sequence (DNA): TGTGCCAGCAGTTACTCGGGGGGGGCCACCGCCTACGAGCAGTACTTC. Its protein is CASSYSGGATAYEQYF.

The chain links TRBV7-9 to TRBJ2-3; 11 bases are a match to TRBD1. Per germline, CDR1 SEHNR and CDR2 FQNEAQ (reference sequence). J lost 5 bases, V lost 3 bases, and 1 base had no gene match. The CDR3 spans 14 residues. CDR3 residues: CASSLGQGGDTQYF. CDR3 DNA sequence: TGTGCCAGCAGCTTGGGACAGGGGGGAGATACGCAGTATTTT.

The chain has TRBV30 and TRBJ1-2; D is uncertain. Trimming cost V 3 bases and J 1 base, with 3 bases left between them. Germline-derived CDR1 and CDR2 are GTSNPN and SVGIG (reference sequence). CDR3 length: 11 amino acids. The CDR3 is CAWSYNYGYTF. The CDR3 DNA is TGTGCCTGGAGCTATAACTATGGCTACACCTTC.

Only a few counts were recorded for this clone. The V gene is TRBV5-4, the J gene TRBJ1-2; TRBD1 agrees at 7 bases. This CDR3 region has 15 residues. Unmatched junction bases numbered 9, after V lost 4 bases and J lost 3 bases. Germline loops: CDR1 SGHNT, CDR2 YYREEE (reference sequence). CDR3 protein: CASSMAGGMDYGYTF. CDR3 DNA sequence: TGTGCCAGCAGCATGGCAGGGGGAATGGACTATGGCTACACCTTC. The full variable domain, rest sourced from reference TRBV5-4 and TRBJ1-2, is ETGVTQSPTHLIKTRGQQVTLRCSSQSGHNTVSWYQQALGQGPQFIFQYYREEENGRGNFPPRFSGLQFPNYSSELNVNALELDDSALYLCASSMAGGMDYGYTFGSGTRLTVV.

The chain joins TRBV28 to TRBJ1-5; maybe TRBD1 (6 bases). This CDR3 spans 15 amino acids. Germline V lookup: CDR1 MDHEN, CDR2 SYDVKM. V shed 3 bases and J shed 0 bases, with 9 bases lying between them. The DNA for the CDR3 is TGTGCCAGCAGTTTCGACAGGCATAGCAATCAGCCCCAGCATTTT. It translates to CASSFDRHSNQPQHF.

The chain links TRBV28 to TRBJ1-5; maybe TRBD1 (5 bases). Deletions cut 3 bases from V and 5 bases from J, with 20 bases between. Per germline, CDR1 MDHEN and CDR2 SYDVKM. The CDR3 is 17 residues long. CDR3 sequence: CASSFLGAAGADQPQHF. CDR3 DNA sequence: TGTGCCAGCAGTTTTTTAGGGGCAGCGGGAGCCGATCAGCCCCAGCATTTT.

The chain is built from TRBV19 and TRBJ1-5, with a possible D match to TRBD1 (5 bases). V was pared by 1 base and J by 2 bases, with 12 bases between. The CDR3 extends over 16 amino acids. From germline, CDR1 is LNHDA and CDR2 SQIVND (reference sequence). The DNA for the CDR3 is TGTGCCAGTAGTATAGTTGGGGCAGGCCGCAATCAGCCCCAGCATTTT. Amino acid sequence: CASSIVGAGRNQPQHF.

The chain employs TRBV27 and TRBJ2-1, with no clear D. CDR1 and CDR2 from the germline V gene are MNHEY and SMNVEV (reference sequence). Trimming cost V 1 base and J 1 base, with 8 bases left between them. The CDR3 is 15 residues long. The CDR3 here is CASSLWSDSYNEQFF. DNA for the CDR3: TGTGCCAGCAGTTTATGGTCAGATTCCTACAATGAGCAGTTCTTC.